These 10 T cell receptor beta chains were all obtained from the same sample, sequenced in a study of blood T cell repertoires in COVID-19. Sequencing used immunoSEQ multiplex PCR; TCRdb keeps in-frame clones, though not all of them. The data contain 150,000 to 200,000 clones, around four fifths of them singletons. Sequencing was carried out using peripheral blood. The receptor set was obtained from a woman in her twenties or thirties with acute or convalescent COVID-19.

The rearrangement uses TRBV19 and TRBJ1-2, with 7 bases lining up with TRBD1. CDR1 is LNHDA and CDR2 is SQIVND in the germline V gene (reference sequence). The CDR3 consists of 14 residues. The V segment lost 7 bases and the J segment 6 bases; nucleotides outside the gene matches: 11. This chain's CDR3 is CASTFQGGVDGYTF. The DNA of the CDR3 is TGTGCCAGTACTTTTCAAGGGGGCGTGGATGGCTACACCTTC.

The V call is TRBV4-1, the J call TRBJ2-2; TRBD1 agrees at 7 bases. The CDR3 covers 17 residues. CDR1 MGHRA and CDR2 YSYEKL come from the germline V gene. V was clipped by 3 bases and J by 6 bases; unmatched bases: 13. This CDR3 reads CASSHITRGGKPGELFF. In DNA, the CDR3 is TGCGCCAGCAGCCATATTACTAGAGGGGGCAAGCCCGGGGAGCTGTTTTTT.

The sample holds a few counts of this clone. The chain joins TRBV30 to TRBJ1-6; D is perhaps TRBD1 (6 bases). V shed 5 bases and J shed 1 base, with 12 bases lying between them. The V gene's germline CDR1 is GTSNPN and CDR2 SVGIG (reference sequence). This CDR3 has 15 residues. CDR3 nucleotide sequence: TGTGCCTGGGGGTCAGGGGCGTCCTATAATTCACCCCTCCACTTT. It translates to CAWGSGASYNSPLHF.

CDR3 sequence reads: CASSVDTYGYTF. The CDR3 nucleotides read TGCGCCAGCAGCGTTGACACCTATGGCTACACCTTC. This chain joins TRBV5-1 and TRBJ1-2; no firm D call. The CDR3 totals 12 residues. Germline CDR1 reads SGHRS; CDR2 reads YFSETQ. V was clipped by 4 bases and J by 4 bases, with 8 bases between them.

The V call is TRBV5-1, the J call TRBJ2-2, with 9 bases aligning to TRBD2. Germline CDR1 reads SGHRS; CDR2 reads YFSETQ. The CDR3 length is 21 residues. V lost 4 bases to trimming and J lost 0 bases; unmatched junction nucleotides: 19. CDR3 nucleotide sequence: TGCGCCAGCAGCCTCCCACTCTCGGTGGCGGGAGGGGTCACGAACACCGGGGAGCTGTTTTTT. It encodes CASSLPLSVAGGVTNTGELFF.

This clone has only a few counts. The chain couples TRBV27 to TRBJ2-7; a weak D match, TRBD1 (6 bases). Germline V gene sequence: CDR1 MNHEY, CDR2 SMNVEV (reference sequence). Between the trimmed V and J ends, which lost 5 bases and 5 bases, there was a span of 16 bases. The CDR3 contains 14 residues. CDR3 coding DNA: TGTGCCAGCAGTCCAGTCGGACAGTTCAACGAGCAGTACTTC. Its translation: CASSPVGQFNEQYF.

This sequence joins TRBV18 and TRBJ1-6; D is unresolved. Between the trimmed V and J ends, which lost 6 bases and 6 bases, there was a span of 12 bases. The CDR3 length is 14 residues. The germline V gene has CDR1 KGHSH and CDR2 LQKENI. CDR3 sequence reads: CASSAGRVNSPLHF. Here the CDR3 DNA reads TGTGCCAGCTCCGCGGGCCGGGTTAATTCACCCCTCCACTTT.

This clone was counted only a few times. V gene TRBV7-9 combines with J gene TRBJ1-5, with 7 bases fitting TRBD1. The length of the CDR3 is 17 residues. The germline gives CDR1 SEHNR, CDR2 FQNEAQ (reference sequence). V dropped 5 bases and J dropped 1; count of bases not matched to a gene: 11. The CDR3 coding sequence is TGTGCCAGCAGCCCAATAAGAGACAGGGTGAGCAATCAGCCCCAGCATTTT. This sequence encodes CASSPIRDRVSNQPQHF.

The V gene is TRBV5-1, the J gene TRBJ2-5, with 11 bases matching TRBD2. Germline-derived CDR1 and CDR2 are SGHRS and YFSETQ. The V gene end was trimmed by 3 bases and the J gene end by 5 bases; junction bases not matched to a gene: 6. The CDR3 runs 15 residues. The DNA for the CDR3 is TGCGCCAGCAGCTCCCCGGGACTAGCGGTGGAGACCCAGTACTTC. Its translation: CASSSPGLAVETQYF.

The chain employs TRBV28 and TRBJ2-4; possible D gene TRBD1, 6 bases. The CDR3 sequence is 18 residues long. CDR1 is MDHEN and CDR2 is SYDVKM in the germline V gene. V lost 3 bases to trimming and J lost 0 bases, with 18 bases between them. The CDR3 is CASSFRDTTTLAKNIQYF. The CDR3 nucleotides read TGTGCCAGCAGTTTCCGGGACACAACTACACTAGCCAAAAACATTCAGTACTTC.